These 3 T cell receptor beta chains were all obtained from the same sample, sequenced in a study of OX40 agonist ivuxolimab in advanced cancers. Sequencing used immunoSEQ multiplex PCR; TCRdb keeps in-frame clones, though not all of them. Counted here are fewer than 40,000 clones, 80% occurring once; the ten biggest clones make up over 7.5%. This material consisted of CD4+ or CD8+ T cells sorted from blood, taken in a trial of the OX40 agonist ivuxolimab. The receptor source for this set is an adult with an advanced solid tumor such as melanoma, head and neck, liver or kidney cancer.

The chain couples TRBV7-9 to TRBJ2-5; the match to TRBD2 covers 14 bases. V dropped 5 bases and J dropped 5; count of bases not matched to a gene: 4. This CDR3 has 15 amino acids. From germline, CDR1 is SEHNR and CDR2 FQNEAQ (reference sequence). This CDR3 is CASSVGLAGGETQYF. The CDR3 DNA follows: TGTGCCAGCAGCGTAGGACTAGCGGGAGGTGAGACCCAGTACTTC.

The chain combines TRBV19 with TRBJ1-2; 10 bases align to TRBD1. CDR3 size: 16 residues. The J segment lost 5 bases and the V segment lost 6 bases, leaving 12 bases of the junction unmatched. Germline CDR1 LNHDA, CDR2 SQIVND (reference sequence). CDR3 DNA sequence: TGTGCCAGTAGCTCACCCGCGACAGGGGGCGTATATGGCTACACCTTC. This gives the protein CASSSPATGGVYGYTF.

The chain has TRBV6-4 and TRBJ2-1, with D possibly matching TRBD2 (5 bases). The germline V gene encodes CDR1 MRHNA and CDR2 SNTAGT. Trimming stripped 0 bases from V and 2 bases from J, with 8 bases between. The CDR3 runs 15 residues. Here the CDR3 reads CASSDSDGTYNEQFF. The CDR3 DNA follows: TGTGCCAGCAGTGACTCGGACGGGACCTACAATGAGCAGTTCTTC.